This T cell receptor (beta chain) was identified in a study of CD8+ T cells in alopecia areata listed by TCRdb under 2018. For context, the study as a whole: Treated patients were enrolled in an open-label pilot trial of oral tofacitinib, 5 to 10 mg twice daily, for moderate-to-severe alopecia areata. Tofacitinib was given for 6 to 18 months, followed by 6 months of follow-up off drug to assess delayed response and recurrence. The SALT score, which quantifies the percentage of affected scalp surface area, was used to measure disease severity in treated patients. The study used high-throughput TCRbeta sequencing to examine T cell clonal expansion in alopecia areata, in both the C3H/HeJ mouse model and human patients. Scalp tissue and sorted CD4+ and CD8+ peripheral blood T cells from patchy and totalis/universalis alopecia areata patients and from healthy controls were covered by human TCRbeta sequencing. Biopsies were taken from tofacitinib-treated patients at baseline and at 4 and 24 weeks of treatment, and a later scalp biopsy was taken in several of the tofacitinib-treated patients. Scalp clonality was compared across normal scalp (n=4), patchy alopecia areata scalp (n=8), and alopecia totalis/universalis scalp (n=8). RNA was extracted with the PAXgene miRNA kit for fixed scalp, the miRNeasy kit for PBMCs, and the RNeasy kit for mouse skin. Amplification of TCRbeta CDR3 regions was done by immunoSEQ multiplex PCR using 35 Vbeta forward primers and 13 Jbeta reverse primers.

Results the study describes overall, beyond this receptor: Lesional scalp, especially in alopecia totalis/universalis, showed higher clonality and more expanded CD8+ clones than normal scalp, suggesting antigenic drive. Shared TCR sequences between patients were less evident than in mice, which may be partly attributable to HLA diversity in the patient population. During tofacitinib treatment, many expanded lesional clones remained in scalp and blood, and this persistence may partly explain relapse after treatment is stopped. Scalp TCR repertoire analysis is complicated because resident alphabeta T cells in normal human skin are also sequenced, whereas mouse skin is dominated by gammadelta T cells. Because the treated cohort was small and included a single nonresponder, larger studies are needed to assess links between baseline CD8+ expansion and response. With tofacitinib, both scalp clonality and the number of expanded CD8+ clones among the top 100 scalp clones went down significantly.

The sample's time point, from its label and the paper: 20 to 30 weeks on oral tofacitinib. The treatment or condition label here, explained by the study, means: oral pan-JAK inhibitor, 5-10 mg twice daily. From alopecia areata patients, peripheral blood was collected along with lesional scalp punch biopsies. PBMCs were separated by density centrifugation and stained for CD3, CD4 and CD8, after which CD4+ and CD8+ T cells were sorted on a FACSAria. Receptor amplification or capture employed the immunoSEQ multiplex PCR assay. To provide template for TCR sequencing, every sample had RNA extracted and reverse transcribed into cDNA. First-strand cDNA was synthesized with SuperScript III using a 2:1 mix of oligo-dT and random hexamers. A synthetic immune receptor repertoire was used to measure amplification bias, and any remaining bias was corrected computationally. The original methods were these. Raw reads were preprocessed for error removal, and CDR3 was defined according to IMGT conventions as running from the conserved cysteine to phenylalanine. Clonality was computed by normalizing Shannon entropy by log2 of the number of productive unique TCRs and subtracting the result from 1. Whether scalp clones were CD4 or CD8 was inferred by matching scalp TCRbeta sequences against CD4 and CD8 repertoires sorted from blood. TCRdb re-hosts the immuneACCESS table, in-frame sequences only. Its copies lack some clones; in the studies checked, an unresolved V gene accounts for under half of them, and the cause for the rest is not known. D and trimming come from the DNA, and the V and J calls and clone size come from that table. This sample gives 150,000 to 200,000 clones in total; around 58% of them show up just once. Of the sample, roughly 12% is held by the ten largest clones.

For this clone: What antigen it recognizes has not been identified. Base quality data are lacking; no much larger clone is found one base away.

Including the terminal cysteine and phenylalanine, the CDR3 comprises 14 residues. Only CDR3 DNA is held: 42 bases, read in frame from base 1. V is cut back by 5 bases and J by 6 bases, with 8 bases in the junction unmatched. The germline V gene (reference sequence) yields MNHEY for CDR1 and SMNVEV for CDR2. The sequence came from a human donor with alopecia areata. This sequence uses TRBV27 and TRBJ2-7; 9 central nucleotides agree with TRBD1. The input for sequencing was CD8+ T cells sorted from blood, taken at week 24, from a patient treated with tofacitinib. The DNA sequence follows: TGTGCCAGCAGTCCCGGGACAGGGCGTAGCGAGCAGTACTTC. This translates into CASSPGTGRSEQYF.